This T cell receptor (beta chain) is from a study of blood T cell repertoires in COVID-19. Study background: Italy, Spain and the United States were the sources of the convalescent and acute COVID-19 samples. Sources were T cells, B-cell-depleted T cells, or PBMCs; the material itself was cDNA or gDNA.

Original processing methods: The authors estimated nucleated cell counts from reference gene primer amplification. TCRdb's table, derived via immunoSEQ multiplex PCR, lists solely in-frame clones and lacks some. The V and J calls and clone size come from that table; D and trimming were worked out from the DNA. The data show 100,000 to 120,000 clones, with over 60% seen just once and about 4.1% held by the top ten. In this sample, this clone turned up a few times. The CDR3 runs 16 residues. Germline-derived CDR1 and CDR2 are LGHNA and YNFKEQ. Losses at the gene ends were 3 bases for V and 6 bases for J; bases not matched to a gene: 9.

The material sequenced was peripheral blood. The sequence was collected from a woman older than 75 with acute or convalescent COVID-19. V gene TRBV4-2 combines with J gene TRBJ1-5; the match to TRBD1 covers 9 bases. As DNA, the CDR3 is TGTGCCAGCAGCCACGCGTCGACAGGGGGGGGTCAGCCCCAGCATTTT. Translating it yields CASSHASTGGGQPQHF.